Listed here are 27 T cell receptor beta chains from one sample, sequenced in a study of cytomegalovirus exposure and HLA in healthy donors. Sequenced by immunoSEQ multiplex PCR; TCRdb stores in-frame clones only, minus some. This sample has roughly 330,000 clones, with about nine tenths found just once. The sequenced material came from PBMCs. All receptors derive from a woman aged 30 to 39 in good health and CMV-seropositive.

The V call is TRBV27, the J call TRBJ2-1; D may be TRBD1 or TRBD2 (5 bases each). This CDR3 is built from 17 residues. Per the germline V gene, CDR1 is MNHEY and CDR2 is SMNVEV (reference sequence). Deletions cut 1 base from V and 5 bases from J, with 18 bases between. CDR3 protein: CASSLYLLGTSDNEQFF. The DNA of the CDR3 is TGTGCCAGCAGTTTATATTTACTCGGGACGTCAGACAATGAGCAGTTCTTC.

This clone showed up just once. The genes are TRBV5-4 and TRBJ2-2; D is unresolved. The germline V and J ends were trimmed by 3 bases and 3 bases, with 6 bases remaining between them. From germline, CDR1 is SGHNT and CDR2 YYREEE (reference sequence). This CDR3 comprises 13 residues. DNA for the CDR3: TGTGCCAGCAGCTGGGAAGACACCGGGGAGCTGTTTTTT. It yields the protein CASSWEDTGELFF. Using reference TRBV5-4 and TRBJ2-2 for the parts outside the CDR3, the full variable domain is ETGVTQSPTHLIKTRGQQVTLRCSSQSGHNTVSWYQQALGQGPQFIFQYYREEENGRGNFPPRFSGLQFPNYSSELNVNALELDDSALYLCASSWEDTGELFFGEGSRLTVL.

The V and J genes are TRBV11-2 and TRBJ1-1; D is ambiguous. The CDR3 is made up of 15 amino acids. Trimming removed 0 bases from V and 0 bases from J, with 8 bases in between. Germline V gene sequence: CDR1 SGHAT, CDR2 FQNNGV. CDR3 bases: TGTGCCAGCAGCTTAGATGGAGGTCTGAACACTGAAGCTTTCTTT. Its protein product is CASSLDGGLNTEAFF. Full variable domain (outside the CDR3, taken from reference TRBV11-2 and TRBJ1-1): EAGVAQSPRYKIIEKRQSVAFWCNPISGHATLYWYQQILGQGPKLLIQFQNNGVVDDSQLPKDRFSAERLKGVDSTLKIQPAKLEDSAVYLCASSLDGGLNTEAFFGQGTRLTVV.

This clone showed up just once. V is TRBV18 and J is TRBJ2-1; TRBD1 is a possible D gene (5 bases). CDR3 length: 11 residues. Trimming shortened V by 4 bases and J by 9 bases, and 7 bases separated the two germline ends. Germline loops: CDR1 KGHSH, CDR2 LQKENI. The CDR3, as DNA: TGTGCCAGCTCACGCGACAGTGAGCAGTTCTTC. It specifies CASSRDSEQFF.

The chain couples TRBV5-1 to TRBJ2-7; TRBD1 matches at 11 bases. V shed 4 bases, J shed 7 bases, and the junction held 4 bases outside the gene matches. The germline V gene encodes CDR1 SGHRS and CDR2 YFSETQ. The length of the CDR3 is 13 residues. The CDR3 sequence is CASSLGQGGEQYF. Written as DNA, the CDR3 is TGCGCCAGCAGCCTGGGACAGGGGGGGGAGCAGTACTTC.

The V and J genes are TRBV28 and TRBJ2-7, with 9 bases aligning to TRBD1. J gave up 1 base and V 6 bases, and 1 base lay outside the gene matches. CDR1 is MDHEN and CDR2 is SYDVKM in the germline V gene. The CDR3 has 13 residues. The CDR3 loop reads CASRGTGSYEQYF. CDR3 in DNA: TGTGCCAGCAGGGGGACAGGGTCCTACGAGCAGTACTTC.

The chain uses TRBV6-5 and TRBJ2-7; 8 bases agree with TRBD1. The CDR3 consists of 15 residues. Germline V CDR1 and CDR2: MNHEY, SVGAGI. V shed 0 bases and J 2 bases; nucleotides not matched to a gene: 3. CDR3 sequence (DNA): TGTGCCAGCAGTTACTCCCCGGACAGGGCCTACGAGCAGTACTTC. Translating gives CASSYSPDRAYEQYF.

This chain links TRBV11-1 with TRBJ2-5; D perhaps matches TRBD1 (5 bases). The CDR3 totals 19 residues. The V end lost 4 bases, the J end lost 2 bases, and 26 bases lay between the germline ends. Germline V CDR1 and CDR2: SGHAT, FQDESV (reference sequence). CDR3 amino acids: CASSYDEWPIRTLQETQYF. The DNA for the CDR3 is TGTGCCAGCAGCTACGACGAGTGGCCAATAAGGACATTACAAGAGACCCAGTACTTC.

V usage is TRBV7-3 and J usage is TRBJ2-2, with 7 bases lining up with TRBD2. This CDR3 contains 16 residues. The V segment lost 5 bases and the J segment 6 bases; nucleotides outside the gene matches: 12. The germline gives CDR1 SGHTA, CDR2 FQGTGA. The CDR3 region is CASSPMGRESAGELFF. For the CDR3, the DNA is TGTGCCAGCAGCCCGATGGGGAGGGAGAGCGCCGGGGAGCTGTTTTTT.

This sequence joins TRBV9 and TRBJ1-5; D remains unclear. The CDR3 runs 15 residues. Germline V gives CDR1 SGDLS, CDR2 YYNGEE. Trimming took 4 bases from V and 1 from J, leaving 12 bases between them. The CDR3 loop reads CASSPAGKSNQPQHF. CDR3 nucleotides: TGTGCCAGCAGCCCGGCTGGGAAGAGCAATCAGCCCCAGCATTTT.

J is TRBJ1-1 and V is TRBV29-1; possibly TRBD1 for D (5 bases). CDR3 length equals 13 residues. V was clipped by 7 bases and J by 2 bases, with 14 bases between them. Germline CDR1 is SQVTM and CDR2 is ANQGSEA. The DNA of the CDR3 is TGCAGCGCGCAATGGGGGATTAACACTGAAGCTTTCTTT. It specifies CSAQWGINTEAFF.

The rearrangement links TRBV2 to TRBJ2-2; D may correspond to TRBD1 or TRBD2 (5 bases each). This CDR3 has 14 amino acids. Between the trimmed V and J ends, which lost 8 bases and 0 bases, there was a span of 10 bases. The germline V gene has CDR1 SNHLY and CDR2 FYNNEI. The DNA of the CDR3 is TGTGCCAGCGCCGGGACCTCGAACACCGGGGAGCTGTTTTTT. As protein: CASAGTSNTGELFF. Using reference TRBV2 and TRBJ2-2 for the parts outside the CDR3, the full variable domain is EPEVTQTPSHQVTQMGQEVILRCVPISNHLYFYWYRQILGQKVEFLVSFYNNEISEKSEIFDDQFSVERPDGSNFTLKIRSTKLEDSAMYFCASAGTSNTGELFFGEGSRLTVL.

This sequence joins TRBV11-3 and TRBJ2-3; D uncertain. CDR3 length: 15 residues. CDR1 and CDR2 from the germline V gene are SGHNT and YENEEA. Trimming removed 5 bases at V and 0 bases at J, with 12 bases between. CDR3 in DNA: TGTGCCAGCAGCCCTGACGGAGCTAGCACAGATACGCAGTATTTT. This sequence encodes CASSPDGASTDTQYF.

This clone was found once. This chain connects TRBV11-2 to TRBJ2-6; D could derive from TRBD1 or TRBD2 (7 bases each). Trimming stripped 5 bases from V and 1 base from J, with 21 bases between. Per germline, CDR1 SGHAT and CDR2 FQNNGV. This CDR3 is 19 amino acids long. CDR3 residues: CASSVMGGGLRSGANVLTF. The CDR3, as DNA: TGTGCCAGCAGCGTAATGGGAGGGGGCTTACGGTCTGGGGCCAACGTCCTGACTTTC.

This CDR3 reads CASSEGGWTVTPNGYTF. For the CDR3, the DNA is TGTGCCAGCAGTGAAGGCGGCTGGACGGTTACCCCCAATGGCTACACCTTC. The chain couples TRBV6-1 to TRBJ1-2, with unresolved D. The length of the CDR3 is 17 residues. V gave up 1 base and J gave up 6 bases, with 21 bases separating them. Germline loops: CDR1 MNHNS, CDR2 SASEGT.

This sequence joins TRBV5-4 and TRBJ1-1, with no clear D. This CDR3 spans 15 amino acids. In germline, CDR1 is SGHNT, CDR2 YYREEE (reference sequence). The V gene lost 4 bases and the J gene lost 2 bases, with 15 bases spanning the gap. The CDR3 region is CASSRPNSLNTEAFF. The CDR3 bases are TGTGCCAGCAGCCGGCCGAATTCCTTAAACACTGAAGCTTTCTTT.

The chain carries TRBV4-2 and TRBJ2-7; D possibly corresponds to TRBD2 (6 bases). CDR1 is LGHNA and CDR2 is YNFKEQ in the germline V gene. The CDR3 runs to 15 residues. V gave up 3 bases and J gave up 3 bases, with 15 bases separating them. CDR3 nucleotide sequence: TGTGCCAGCAGCCAGGCGCGGGACTCCTACTACGAGCAGTACTTC. This encodes CASSQARDSYYEQYF.

The rearrangement joins TRBV5-1 to TRBJ2-1, with D possibly matching TRBD1 (5 bases). Germline values: CDR1 SGHRS, CDR2 YFSETQ. The CDR3 is made up of 16 amino acids. V was pared by 0 bases and J by 3 bases, with 13 bases between. The DNA for the CDR3 is TGCGCCAGCAGCTTGGGCGCCGACAGCCTCTACAATGAGCAGTTCTTC. It specifies CASSLGADSLYNEQFF. The complete variable domain, with remaining parts taken from reference TRBV5-1 and TRBJ2-1, reads KAGVTQTPRYLIKTRGQQVTLSCSPISGHRSVSWYQQTPGQGLQFLFEYFSETQRNKGNFPGRFSGRQFSNSRSEMNVSTLELGDSALYLCASSLGADSLYNEQFFGPGTRLTVL.

The V and J genes are TRBV29-1 and TRBJ2-1, with D tentatively TRBD2 (6 bases). Germline V gives CDR1 SQVTM, CDR2 ANQGSEA. The ends were cut back, 6 bases at V and 4 bases at J, with 16 bases in the middle. The CDR3 is 14 residues long. CDR3 region: CSVAPGLIYNEQFF. The DNA for the CDR3 is TGCAGCGTGGCACCGGGACTCATATACAATGAGCAGTTCTTC.

The CDR3 coding sequence is TGTGCCAGCAGCCTTACTAGCGGCCAGAACAATGAGCAGTTCTTC. This sequence encodes CASSLTSGQNNEQFF. V is TRBV13 and J is TRBJ2-1, with 8 positions matching TRBD2. The length of the CDR3 is 15 residues. Germline CDR1 PRHDT, CDR2 FYEKMQ (reference sequence). V trimming: 5 bases; J trimming: 5 bases; junction bases outside the gene matches: 8. Looking up the rest from reference TRBV13 and TRBJ2-1 gives the full variable domain: AAGVIQSPRHLIKEKRETATLKCYPIPRHDTVYWYQQGPGQDPQFLISFYEKMQSDKGSIPDRFSAQQFSDYHSELNMSSLELGDSALYFCASSLTSGQNNEQFFGPGTRLTVL.

The chain couples TRBV27 to TRBJ2-7; 9 positions agree with TRBD2. The germline CDR1 and CDR2 sequences are MNHEY and SMNVEV (reference sequence). V shed 0 bases, J shed 4 bases, and the junction held 4 bases outside the gene matches. The CDR3 is 15 residues long. The CDR3 is CASSLSGGGAYEQYF. CDR3 DNA: TGTGCCAGCAGTTTATCGGGCGGGGGGGCTTACGAGCAGTACTTC.

This chain connects TRBV10-3 to TRBJ2-2; 7 bases align to TRBD1. CDR3 size: 17 residues. CDR1 and CDR2 (germline): ENHRY, SYGVKD. J gave up 0 bases and V 4 bases, and 8 bases lay outside the gene matches. The DNA of the CDR3 is TGTGCCATCAGTGCCTGGGACAGTTTGACGAACACCGGGGAGCTGTTTTTT. Translated, it gives CAISAWDSLTNTGELFF.

DNA of the CDR3: TGTGCCAGCAGCTGGGGACAGGGTAGCGAGCAGTACTTC. This sequence encodes CASSWGQGSEQYF. The V gene is TRBV13, the J gene TRBJ2-7; 9 nucleotides match TRBD1. The CDR3 spans 13 residues. V shed 4 bases and J 6 bases; nucleotides not matched to a gene: 4. Germline V gives CDR1 PRHDT, CDR2 FYEKMQ (reference sequence).

This sequence joins TRBV30 and TRBJ1-1; tentative D call: TRBD1 (5 bases). V gave up 1 base and J gave up 4 bases, with 10 bases separating them. Germline V gene data show CDR1 as GTSNPN and CDR2 as SVGIG (reference sequence). The CDR3 loop spans 13 amino acids. CDR3 amino acids: CAWSAAGGTEAFF. The CDR3 coding sequence is TGTGCCTGGAGTGCGGCTGGGGGCACTGAAGCTTTCTTT.

The chain combines TRBV6-6 with TRBJ2-3; maybe TRBD2 (5 bases). Trimming took off 6 bases at V and 5 bases at J, with 9 bases between the two ends. The CDR3 is 12 residues long. Germline lookup yields CDR1 MNHNY and CDR2 SVGAGI (reference sequence). CDR3 region: CASSQLGDTQYF. The CDR3 DNA follows: TGTGCCAGCAGCCAACTAGGAGATACGCAGTATTTT.

V gene TRBV5-1 combines with J gene TRBJ2-7; D is perhaps TRBD1 or TRBD2 (5 bases each). Germline V gene lookup returns CDR1 SGHRS and CDR2 YFSETQ. Trimming took off 4 bases at V and 6 bases at J, with 14 bases between the two ends. The CDR3 has 13 amino acids. This CDR3 is CASSEGPLAEQYF. Written as DNA, the CDR3 is TGCGCCAGCAGCGAGGGGCCCCTAGCCGAGCAGTACTTC.

The genes are TRBV6-5 and TRBJ1-5; D remains ambiguous. CDR3 length: 15 residues. Deletions cut 4 bases from V and 4 bases from J, with 14 bases between. Per germline, CDR1 MNHEY and CDR2 SVGAGI. CDR3 in DNA: TGTGCCAGCAGTTCCCATCGGGTTCAGAATCAGCCCCAGCATTTT. Protein product: CASSSHRVQNQPQHF.